The rows below give T cell receptor beta chains drawn from one sample of a study of OX40 agonist ivuxolimab in advanced cancers. The data were produced by immunoSEQ multiplex PCR, yet TCRdb's version contains in-frame clones alone and is incomplete. This sample carries about 59,000 clones, over 80% of them seen once, and the ten largest clones take 0.37%. Sequenced material: CD4+ or CD8+ T cells sorted from blood, taken in a trial of the OX40 agonist ivuxolimab. These receptors all stem from an adult with an advanced solid tumor such as melanoma, head and neck, liver or kidney cancer. Each CDR3 is given with its conserved first and last residue. A D gene is named only where the DNA matches it firmly. Clone size is given for some rows only: seen once, a few or many times, or a class if the clone is expanded.

TRBJ2-2 | - | TRBD1 | TRBV18 | CASSPGTGNTGELFF | TGTGCCAGCTCACCCGGGACAGGAAACACCGGGGAGCTGTTTTTT
TRBJ2-5 | - | - | TRBV11-3 | CASSPPGQETQYF | TGTGCCAGCAGCCCCCCGGGCCAAGAGACCCAGTACTTC
TRBJ1-3 | - | TRBD1 | TRBV4-1 | CASSQTGVSGNTIYF | TGCGCCAGCAGCCAGACAGGGGTCTCTGGAAACACCATATATTTT
TRBJ2-1 | - | TRBD2 | TRBV19 | CASSFYPGTSGSGGSYNEQFF | TGTGCCAGTAGTTTCTACCCCGGGACTAGCGGGAGTGGTGGCTCCTACAATGAGCAGTTCTTC
TRBJ2-1 | - | TRBD2 | TRBV5-1 | CASSSSGDYNEQFF | TGCGCCAGCAGCTCTAGCGGGGATTACAATGAGCAGTTCTTC
TRBJ2-2 | - | - | TRBV7-6 | CASSSSTNTGELFF | TGTGCCAGCAGCTCATCGACGAACACCGGGGAGCTGTTTTTT
TRBJ2-7 | - | - | TRBV7-8 | CASSILEARYEQYF | TGTGCCAGCAGCATCCTAGAGGCCCGCTACGAGCAGTACTTC
TRBJ2-7 | once | - | TRBV2 | CASSLGTYEQYF | TGTGCCAGCAGTCTGGGAACCTACGAGCAGTACTTC
TRBJ2-6 | - | - | TRBV6-6 | CASEPLTFGANVLTF | TGTGCCAGTGAACCGCTAACCTTTGGGGCCAACGTCCTGACTTTC
TRBJ1-1 | - | - | TRBV9 | CASSVVAGVTEAFF | TGTGCCAGCAGCGTAGTGGCAGGGGTCACTGAAGCTTTCTTT